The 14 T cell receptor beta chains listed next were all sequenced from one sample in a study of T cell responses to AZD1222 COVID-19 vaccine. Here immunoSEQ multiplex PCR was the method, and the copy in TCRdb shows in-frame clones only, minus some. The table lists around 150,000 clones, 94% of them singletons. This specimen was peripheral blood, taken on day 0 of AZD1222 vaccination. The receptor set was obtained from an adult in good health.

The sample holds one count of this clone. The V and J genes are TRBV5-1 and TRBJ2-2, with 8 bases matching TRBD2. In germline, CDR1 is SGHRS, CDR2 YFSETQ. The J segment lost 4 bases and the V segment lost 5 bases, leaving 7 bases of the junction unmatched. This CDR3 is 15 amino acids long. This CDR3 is CASRDGTRATGELFF. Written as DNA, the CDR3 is TGCGCCAGCAGAGATGGGACTAGAGCCACCGGGGAGCTGTTTTTT.

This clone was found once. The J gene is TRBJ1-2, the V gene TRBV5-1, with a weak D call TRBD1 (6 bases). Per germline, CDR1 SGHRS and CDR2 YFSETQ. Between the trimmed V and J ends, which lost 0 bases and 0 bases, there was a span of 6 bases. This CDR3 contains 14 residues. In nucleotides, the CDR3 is TGCGCCAGCAGCTTGGGACAGGCTAACTATGGCTACACCTTC. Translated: CASSLGQANYGYTF.

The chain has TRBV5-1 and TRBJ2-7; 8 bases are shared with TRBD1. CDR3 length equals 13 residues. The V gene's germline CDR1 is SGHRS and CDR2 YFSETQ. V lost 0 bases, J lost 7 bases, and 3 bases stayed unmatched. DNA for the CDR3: TGCGCCAGCAGCTTGGGGACAGGGCAAGAGCAGTACTTC. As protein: CASSLGTGQEQYF.

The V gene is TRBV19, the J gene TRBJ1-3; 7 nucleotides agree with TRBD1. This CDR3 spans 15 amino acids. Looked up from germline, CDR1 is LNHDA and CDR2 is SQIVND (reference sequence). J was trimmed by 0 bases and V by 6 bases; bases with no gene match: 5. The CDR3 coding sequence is TGTGCCAGTAGGGAGGACAGGTCCTCTGGAAACACCATATATTTT. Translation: CASREDRSSGNTIYF.

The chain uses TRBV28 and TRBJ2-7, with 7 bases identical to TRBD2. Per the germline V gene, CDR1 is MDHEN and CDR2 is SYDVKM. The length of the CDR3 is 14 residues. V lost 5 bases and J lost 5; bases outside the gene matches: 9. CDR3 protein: CASSPPGLPNEQYF. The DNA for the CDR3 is TGTGCCAGCAGTCCACCGGGACTACCGAACGAGCAGTACTTC.

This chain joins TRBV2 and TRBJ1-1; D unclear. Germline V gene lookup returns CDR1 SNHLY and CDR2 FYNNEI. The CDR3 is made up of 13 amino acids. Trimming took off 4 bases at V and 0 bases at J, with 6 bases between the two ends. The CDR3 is CASSGGMNTEAFF. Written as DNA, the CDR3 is TGTGCCAGCAGTGGCGGGATGAACACTGAAGCTTTCTTT.

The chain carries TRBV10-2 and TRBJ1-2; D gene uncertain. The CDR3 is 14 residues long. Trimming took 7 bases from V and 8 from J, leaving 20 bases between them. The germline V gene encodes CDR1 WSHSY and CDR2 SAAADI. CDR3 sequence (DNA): TGCGCCAGCACCGGAAGGATGGGCATGGGCGGCTACACCTTC. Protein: CASTGRMGMGGYTF.

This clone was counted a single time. The CDR3 sequence: CAWSPIGRLNTEAFF. CDR3 DNA sequence: TGTGCCTGGAGTCCGATCGGACGGTTGAACACTGAAGCTTTCTTT. This chain connects TRBV30 to TRBJ1-1; D not resolved. The CDR3 covers 15 residues. CDR1 is GTSNPN and CDR2 is SVGIG in the germline V gene (reference sequence). Between the trimmed V and J ends, which lost 2 bases and 0 bases, there was a span of 13 bases. Full variable domain (outside the CDR3, taken from reference TRBV30 and TRBJ1-1): SQTIHQWPATLVQPVGSPLSLECTVEGTSNPNLYWYRQAAGRGLQLLFYSVGIGQISSEVPQNLSASRPQDRQFILSSKKLLLSDSGFYLCAWSPIGRLNTEAFFGQGTRLTVV.

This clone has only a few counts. The CDR3 loop reads CASSPSGSSGELFF. Written as DNA, the CDR3 is TGTGCCAGCAGCCCTAGCGGGAGCTCCGGGGAGCTGTTTTTT. This rearrangement joins TRBV5-4 to TRBJ2-2; 10 nucleotides agree with TRBD2. V shed 4 bases, J shed 6 bases, and the junction held 3 bases outside the gene matches. This CDR3 contains 14 residues. CDR1 and CDR2 from the germline V gene are SGHNT and YYREEE (reference sequence).

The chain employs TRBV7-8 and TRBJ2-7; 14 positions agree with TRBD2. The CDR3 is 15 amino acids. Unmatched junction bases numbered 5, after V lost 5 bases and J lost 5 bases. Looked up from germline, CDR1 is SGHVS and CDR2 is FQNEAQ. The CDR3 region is CASSETSGRADEQYF. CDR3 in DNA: TGTGCCAGCAGCGAGACTAGCGGGAGGGCCGACGAGCAGTACTTC.

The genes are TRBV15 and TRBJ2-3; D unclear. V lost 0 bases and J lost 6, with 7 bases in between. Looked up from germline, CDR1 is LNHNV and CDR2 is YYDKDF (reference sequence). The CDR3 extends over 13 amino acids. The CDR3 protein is CATSRDTADTQYF. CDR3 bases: TGTGCCACCAGCAGAGATACCGCTGATACGCAGTATTTT.

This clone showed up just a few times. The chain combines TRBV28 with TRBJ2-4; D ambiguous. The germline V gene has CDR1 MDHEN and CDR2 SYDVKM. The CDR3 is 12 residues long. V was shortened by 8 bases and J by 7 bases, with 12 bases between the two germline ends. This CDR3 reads CASSVNRNIQYF. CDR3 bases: TGTGCCAGCTCTGTGAATAGGAACATTCAGTACTTC. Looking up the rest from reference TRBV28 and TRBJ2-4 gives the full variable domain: DVKVTQSSRYLVKRTGEKVFLECVQDMDHENMFWYRQDPGLGLRLIYFSYDVKMKEKGDIPEGYSVSREKKERFSLILESASTNQTSMYLCASSVNRNIQYFGAGTRLSVL.

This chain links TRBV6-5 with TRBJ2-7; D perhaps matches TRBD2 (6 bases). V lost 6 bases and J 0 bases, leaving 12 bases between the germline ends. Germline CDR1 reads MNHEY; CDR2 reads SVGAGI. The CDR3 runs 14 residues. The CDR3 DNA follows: TGTGCCAGCAGGACTAGGACGTCCTCCTACGAGCAGTACTTC. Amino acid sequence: CASRTRTSSYEQYF.

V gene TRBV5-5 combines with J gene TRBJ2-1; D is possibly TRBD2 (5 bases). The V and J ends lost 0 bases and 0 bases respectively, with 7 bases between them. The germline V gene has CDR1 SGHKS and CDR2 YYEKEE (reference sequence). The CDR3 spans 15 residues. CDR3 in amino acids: CASSLGGSSYNEQFF. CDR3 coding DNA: TGTGCCAGCAGCTTGGGAGGGAGCTCCTACAATGAGCAGTTCTTC.